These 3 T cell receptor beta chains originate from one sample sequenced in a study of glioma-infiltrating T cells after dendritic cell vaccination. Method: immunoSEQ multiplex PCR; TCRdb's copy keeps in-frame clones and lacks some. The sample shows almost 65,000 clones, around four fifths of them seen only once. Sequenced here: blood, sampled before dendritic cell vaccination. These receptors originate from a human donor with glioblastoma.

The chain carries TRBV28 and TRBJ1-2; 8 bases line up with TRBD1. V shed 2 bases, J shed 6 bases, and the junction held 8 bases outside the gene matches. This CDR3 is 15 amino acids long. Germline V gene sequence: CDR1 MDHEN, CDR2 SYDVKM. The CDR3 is CASSLVLRQGNGYTF. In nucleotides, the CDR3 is TGTGCCAGCAGTTTAGTATTGAGACAGGGGAATGGCTACACCTTC.

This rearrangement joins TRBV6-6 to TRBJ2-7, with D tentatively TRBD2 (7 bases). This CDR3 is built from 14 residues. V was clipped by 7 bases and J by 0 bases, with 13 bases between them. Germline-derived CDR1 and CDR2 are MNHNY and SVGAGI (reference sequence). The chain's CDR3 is CASIGGGSSYEQYF. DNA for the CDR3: TGTGCCAGCATTGGCGGGGGCAGCTCCTACGAGCAGTACTTC.

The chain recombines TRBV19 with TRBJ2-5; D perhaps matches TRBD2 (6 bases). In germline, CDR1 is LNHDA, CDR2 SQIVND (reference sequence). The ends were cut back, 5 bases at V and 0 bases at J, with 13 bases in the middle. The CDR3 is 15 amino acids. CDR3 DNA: TGTGCCAGTAGTTCCGAGGGACTGTACCAAGAGACCCAGTACTTC. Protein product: CASSSEGLYQETQYF. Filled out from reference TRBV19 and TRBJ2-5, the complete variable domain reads DGGITQSPKYLFRKEGQNVTLSCEQNLNHDAMYWYRQDPGQGLRLIYYSQIVNDFQKGDIAEGYSVSREKKESFPLTVTSAQKNPTAFYLCASSSEGLYQETQYFGPGTRLLVL.